These T cell receptor beta chains were read from a single sample in a study of T cell repertoires in cytomegalovirus infection. MiXCR, run by TCRdb on the reads, gives a single entry per CDR3 protein. This sample has more than 650,000 distinct CDR3 sequences; about a third occur once, and the top ten carry about 2.8%. The sequencing input was PBMCs. Receptor source: a human donor in good health (CMV status not recorded). Some clones in this sample may be carry-over from other donors' samples. Each CDR3 is given without its conserved first and last residue.

J: TRBJ1-2
V: TRBV7-2
CDR3: ASSLVGGYGYT

J: TRBJ2-2
V: TRBV2
CDR3: ASSVEGQAGELF

J: TRBJ1-4
V: TRBV12-3/TRBV12-4
CDR3: ASSLPGRKRTSEKLF

J: TRBJ1-2
V: TRBV12-3/TRBV12-4
CDR3: ASSQTGDGYT

J: TRBJ1-6
V: TRBV7-6
CDR3: ASTITPEKGKLGDSLLH

J: TRBJ2-3
V: TRBV12-3/TRBV12-4
CDR3: ASSLRDRGVTDTQY

J: TRBJ2-2
V: TRBV6-6
CDR3: ASSASTSAGELF

J: TRBJ2-4
V: TRBV25-1
CDR3: ASSEGRPLAKNIQY

J: TRBJ1-6
V: TRBV14
CDR3: ASSQEYTGSSYNSPLH

J: TRBJ1-1
V: TRBV28
CDR3: ASSPAGQLNTEAF

J: TRBJ2-7
V: TRBV5-4
CDR3: ASSLWGETGGFHEQY

J: TRBJ1-1
V: TRBV28
CDR3: ASSPGTGGYTEAF

J: TRBJ1-2
V: TRBV27
CDR3: ASPWPTDGYT

J: TRBJ2-3
V: TRBV9
CDR3: ASSVYWEDTQY

J: TRBJ2-5
V: TRBV7-2
CDR3: ASSLTSAQETQY

J: TRBJ2-7
V: TRBV6-1
CDR3: ASRTGGNSYEQY

J: TRBJ2-4
V: TRBV12-3/TRBV12-4
CDR3: ASSHPDRAYIQY

J: TRBJ2-5
V: TRBV20-1
CDR3: SARDGWAAMGTQY

J: TRBJ2-2
V: TRBV7-2
CDR3: ASSPALIANTGELF

J: TRBJ2-7
V: TRBV20-1
CDR3: SARVGVYEQY

J: TRBJ1-5
V: TRBV12-3/TRBV12-4
CDR3: ASSLYGVDNQPQH

J: TRBJ2-1
V: TRBV2
CDR3: ASRGVWTSSYNEQF

J: TRBJ1-2
V: TRBV5-1
CDR3: ASSLEIVTGAGYT

J: TRBJ2-1
V: TRBV4-1
CDR3: ASSHPHVVPGNEQF

J: TRBJ2-2
V: TRBV7-9
CDR3: ASSLSRDRGTGELF

J: TRBJ2-1
V: TRBV19
CDR3: ASREGEGRIEVYNEQF

J: TRBJ1-2
V: TRBV7-2
CDR3: ASSSGEVYGYT

J: TRBJ2-3
V: TRBV7-9
CDR3: ASRGADTQY

J: TRBJ2-5
V: TRBV29-1
CDR3: SVVRSGSETQY

J: TRBJ1-6
V: TRBV27
CDR3: ASSLNPLGRNSPLH

J: TRBJ2-1
V: TRBV9
CDR3: ASSSRTSGRVLGSYNEQF

J: TRBJ1-2
V: TRBV5-5
CDR3: ASSSTGTYYGYT

J: TRBJ1-1
V: TRBV7-8
CDR3: ASSLGFGSRESTEAF

J: TRBJ2-7
V: TRBV11-2
CDR3: ASSLDVVRSYEQY

J: TRBJ1-4
V: TRBV7-6
CDR3: ASSLRGFEKLF

J: TRBJ2-1
V: TRBV7-3
CDR3: ASSPIGGARSEQF

J: TRBJ2-7
V: TRBV10-3
CDR3: AISDMYEQY

J: TRBJ2-5
V: TRBV18
CDR3: ASSPQRQRTQY

J: TRBJ2-1
V: TRBV28
CDR3: ASSLWPTLAGEGNEQF

J: TRBJ1-1
V: TRBV7-8
CDR3: ASSLRGQGAWNTEAF

J: TRBJ1-4
V: TRBV19
CDR3: ASGGAFRGQGRNEKLF

J: TRBJ2-5
V: TRBV7-2
CDR3: ASSLGRGALETQY

J: TRBJ2-2
V: TRBV4-2
CDR3: ASSPPLAGGGTGELF

J: TRBJ1-5
V: TRBV19
CDR3: ASTPSALTEQPQH